These 5 T cell receptor beta chains came from one sample sequenced in a study of T-cell reconstitution after alpha-beta-depleted transplantation in children. TCRbeta library preparation incorporated unique molecular identifiers. TCRdb re-derived calls from the PCR reads in MiXCR, one entry per CDR3 protein. The sample records 240,000 or so distinct CDR3 sequences, around 7.5% being singletons. The source material was PBMCs, mostly from graft donor cells, sampled 180 days after TCRalphabeta/CD19-depleted stem cell transplant. These receptors were collected from a male patient younger than 18 who had a stem cell transplant for acute lymphoblastic leukemia, so the T cells may come from the graft donor.

The chain joins TRBV7-3 to TRBJ2-2, with D maybe TRBD2 (6 bases). Trimming shortened V by 5 bases and J by 7 bases, and 14 bases separated the two germline ends. CDR3 length equals 14 residues. In germline, CDR1 is SGHTA, CDR2 FQGTGA. Here the CDR3 reads CASSRRAGNGELFF. CDR3 bases: TGTGCCAGCAGCCGGAGGGCCGGGAACGGGGAGCTGTTTTTT. The complete variable domain, with remaining parts taken from reference TRBV7-3 and TRBJ2-2, reads GAGVSQTPSNKVTEKGKYVELRCDPISGHTALYWYRQSLGQGPEFLIYFQGTGAADDSGLPNDRFFAVRPEGSVSTLKIQRTERGDSAVYLCASSRRAGNGELFFGEGSRLTVL.

This clonotype is a singleton in its sample. The junction departs from the called germline gene at one end, perhaps through a read error. The rearrangement uses TRBV6-2 or TRBV6-3 and TRBJ1-1; weak D call: TRBD1 (5 bases). Germline assignment: CDR1 MNHEY and CDR2 SVGEGT. The CDR3 spans 17 residues. CDR3 nucleotides: TGTTCCAGCAGTTACCCTGGACATGGGCCAGAGGGTACTGAAGCTTTCTTT. Amino acids: CSSSYPGHGPEGTEAFF.

This clonotype appeared many times. The chain joins TRBV24-1 to TRBJ1-5; D is unresolved. V was cut by 4 bases and J by 2 bases, with 8 bases left in between. Germline CDR1 is KGHDR and CDR2 is SFDVKD. This CDR3 is 14 amino acids long. CDR3 sequence reads: CATSDRFGNQPQHF. DNA of the CDR3: TGTGCCACCAGTGACCGATTTGGCAATCAGCCCCAGCATTTT.

This clonotype appeared many times. The CDR3 DNA reads TGTGCCAGCAGCTTAGTCGGGGGGGGGAACACTGAAGCTTTCTTT. Protein: CASSLVGGGNTEAFF. V usage is TRBV7-8 and J usage is TRBJ1-1, with D maybe TRBD1 (5 bases). V lost 1 base and J 1 base, leaving 10 bases between the germline ends. The CDR3 loop spans 15 amino acids. Germline V gene sequence: CDR1 SGHVS, CDR2 FQNEAQ.

This clonotype has at least ten counts. The V call is TRBV5-5, the J call TRBJ2-7, with a weak D call TRBD2 (6 bases). Germline CDR1 and CDR2: SGHKS and YYEKEE (reference sequence). Trimming removed 2 bases at V and 2 bases at J, with 11 bases between. The CDR3 length is 14 residues. CDR3 in DNA: TGTGCCAGCAGCTTCGTTAGCGGAACCTACGAGCAGTACTTC. Protein sequence: CASSFVSGTYEQYF.